These 30 T cell receptor beta chains originate from one sample sequenced in a study of identifying expanded T cells in peripheral blood. TCRdb's table, derived via immunoSEQ multiplex PCR, lists solely in-frame clones and lacks some. Here the sample spans approximately 80,000 clones, 84% being singletons. The sample was blood. The receptor source for this set is a person between 18 and 75 years old in good health.

A few counts support this clone. The chain links TRBV5-1 to TRBJ2-1, with 10 bases matching TRBD1. The CDR3 sequence is 15 residues long. CDR1 SGHRS and CDR2 YFSETQ come from the germline V gene. V lost 0 bases to trimming and J lost 7 bases; unmatched junction nucleotides: 4. The CDR3 is CASSLGDRGLNEQFF. The CDR3 coding sequence is TGCGCCAGCAGCTTGGGGGACAGGGGCCTAAATGAGCAGTTCTTC.

This clone was counted once. The rearrangement joins TRBV5-4 to TRBJ2-7, with TRBD1 matching 7 bases. Germline V CDR1 and CDR2: SGHNT, YYREEE (reference sequence). The CDR3 has 14 residues. The V and J ends lost 2 bases and 4 bases, in that order; junction bases with no gene match: 6. The CDR3 DNA sequence: TGTGCCAGCAGCTTCAGGGGGAGCGAGTACGAGCAGTACTTC. Translating gives CASSFRGSEYEQYF.

The V and J genes are TRBV9 and TRBJ2-1; 11 positions match TRBD2. The CDR3 is 16 amino acids. Germline V gene data show CDR1 as SGDLS and CDR2 as YYNGEE. V dropped 1 base and J dropped 9; count of bases not matched to a gene: 9. The CDR3 sequence is CASSVSGTSGTPEQFF. As DNA, the CDR3 is TGTGCCAGCAGCGTATCTGGGACTAGCGGTACTCCTGAGCAGTTCTTC.

This clone has more than one count but fewer than ten. J is TRBJ1-5 and V is TRBV28; the D is unclear. The CDR3 runs to 15 residues. V lost 3 bases to trimming and J lost 5 bases, with 14 bases between them. Germline-derived CDR1 and CDR2 are MDHEN and SYDVKM. The CDR3 loop reads CASSFWWTSHQPQHF. DNA for the CDR3: TGTGCCAGCAGTTTTTGGTGGACGTCGCATCAGCCCCAGCATTTT.

This clone appeared a single time. The chain joins TRBV28 to TRBJ2-1, with a tentative D call TRBD2 (7 bases). The germline V gene has CDR1 MDHEN and CDR2 SYDVKM. The CDR3 extends over 18 amino acids. V lost 3 bases and J lost 2, with 20 bases in between. The CDR3: CASSFSPVGGGAYNEQFF. For the CDR3, the DNA is TGTGCCAGCAGTTTCTCCCCCGTGGGAGGGGGGGCCTACAATGAGCAGTTCTTC.

This rearrangement joins TRBV28 to TRBJ2-6, with TRBD2 matching over 14 bases. This CDR3 spans 19 amino acids. J was trimmed by 2 bases and V by 3 bases; bases with no gene match: 6. In germline, CDR1 is MDHEN, CDR2 SYDVKM. As DNA, the CDR3 is TGTGCCAGCAGTTTTACCCGACTAGCGGGAGGGCCTGGGGCCAACGTCCTGACTTTC. Its protein is CASSFTRLAGGPGANVLTF.

This sequence joins TRBV7-2 and TRBJ2-6, with 8 bases fitting TRBD1. Germline values: CDR1 SGHTA, CDR2 FQGNSA. V was clipped by 5 bases and J by 2 bases; unmatched bases: 8. The CDR3 consists of 17 residues. CDR3 coding DNA: TGTGCCAGCAGCCTGAATCAGGGGGCTGCTGGGGCCAACGTCCTGACTTTC. Encoded protein: CASSLNQGAAGANVLTF.

This clone has just a few counts. V usage is TRBV4-1 and J usage is TRBJ1-5; no firm D call. Germline lookup yields CDR1 MGHRA and CDR2 YSYEKL. The V and J ends lost 2 bases and 4 bases respectively, with 6 bases between them. This CDR3 region has 13 residues. Written as DNA, the CDR3 is TGCGCCAGCAGCCAAACAATAAATCAGCCCCAGCATTTT. Amino acids: CASSQTINQPQHF.

The rearrangement joins TRBV10-3 to TRBJ1-1; 7 bases match TRBD1. CDR3 length equals 13 residues. V trimming: 11 bases; J trimming: 4 bases; junction bases outside the gene matches: 10. Germline V lookup: CDR1 ENHRY, CDR2 SYGVKD. CDR3 sequence (DNA): TGTGCCGGCGGGGCAGGGGGAGGCACTGAAGCTTTCTTT. The encoded protein is CAGGAGGGTEAFF.

This clone has more than one count but fewer than ten. This sequence joins TRBV7-6 and TRBJ2-2; D not resolved. The V and J ends lost 5 bases and 8 bases respectively, with 12 bases between them. CDR3 length equals 13 residues. From germline, CDR1 is SGHVS and CDR2 FNYEAQ. Here the CDR3 DNA reads TGTGCCAGCAGCCCAACCCCCAATGGGGAGCTGTTTTTT. As protein: CASSPTPNGELFF.

The chain joins TRBV9 to TRBJ2-2; TRBD2 agrees at 11 bases. The CDR3 consists of 17 residues. The V segment lost 2 bases and the J segment 0 bases; nucleotides outside the gene matches: 3. CDR1 SGDLS and CDR2 YYNGEE come from the germline V gene. DNA of the CDR3: TGTGCCAGCAGCGTGACTAGCGGGACCTCGAACACCGGGGAGCTGTTTTTT. It translates to CASSVTSGTSNTGELFF.

The rearrangement joins TRBV28 to TRBJ2-1, with 7 bases that match TRBD2. With 3 bases clipped from V and 4 bases from J, the junction kept 12 bases outside the gene matches. The CDR3 totals 17 residues. The germline V gene has CDR1 MDHEN and CDR2 SYDVKM. The CDR3 loop is CASSLDDLSGSYNEQFF. CDR3 in DNA: TGTGCCAGCAGTTTGGATGATCTTAGCGGGTCGTACAATGAGCAGTTCTTC.

The table lists this clone with a count of one. J is TRBJ2-2 and V is TRBV6-5, with a tentative D call TRBD1 (6 bases). V lost 6 bases and J lost 0, with 8 bases in between. This CDR3 is 14 amino acids long. CDR1 and CDR2 (germline): MNHEY, SVGAGI. CDR3 sequence (DNA): TGTGCCAGCAGACAGGGAACGAACACCGGGGAGCTGTTTTTT. Translation: CASRQGTNTGELFF.

The V and J genes are TRBV9 and TRBJ2-6; 7 nucleotides align to TRBD1. J lost 0 bases, V lost 0 bases, and 9 bases had no gene match. The CDR3 has 19 residues. Germline loops: CDR1 SGDLS, CDR2 YYNGEE. CDR3 DNA sequence: TGTGCCAGCAGCGTAGATCCCGGGACAGCTTACTCTGGGGCCAACGTCCTGACTTTC. Translating gives CASSVDPGTAYSGANVLTF. Together with reference TRBV9 and TRBJ2-6, the CDR3 gives the full variable domain: DSGVTQTPKHLITATGQRVTLRCSPRSGDLSVYWYQQSLDQGLQFLIQYYNGEERAKGNILERFSAQQFPDLHSELNLSSLELGDSALYFCASSVDPGTAYSGANVLTFGAGSRLTVL.

The genes are TRBV2 and TRBJ2-7; the D is unclear. The germline V and J ends were trimmed by 2 bases and 0 bases, with 5 bases remaining between them. The CDR3 extends over 13 amino acids. Germline CDR1 reads SNHLY; CDR2 reads FYNNEI. The CDR3 nucleotides are TGTGCCAGCAGTGAACTAGGCTCCTACGAGCAGTACTTC. Translated: CASSELGSYEQYF.

This clone has a single count. The chain employs TRBV7-2 and TRBJ2-5, with D possibly being TRBD1 (6 bases). The CDR3 has 16 residues. Trimming removed 8 bases from V and 4 bases from J, with 23 bases in between. CDR1 and CDR2 (germline): SGHTA, FQGNSA. CDR3 DNA: TGTGCCAGCCTCCAGGGGATACTAGGAGGAAGAGAGACCCAGTACTTC. This sequence encodes CASLQGILGGRETQYF. The whole variable domain, remainder taken from reference TRBV7-2 and TRBJ2-5, is GAGVSQSPSNKVTEKGKDVELRCDPISGHTALYWYRQSLGQGLEFLIYFQGNSAPDKSGLPSDRFSAERTGGSVSTLTIQRTQQEDSAVYLCASLQGILGGRETQYFGPGTRLLVL.

The chain combines TRBV7-3 with TRBJ1-1; the D gene is possibly TRBD1 (6 bases). Germline V lookup: CDR1 SGHTA, CDR2 FQGTGA. The CDR3 length is 14 residues. V was trimmed by 5 bases and J by 4 bases, leaving 14 bases between them. The CDR3 is CASSGGHGSTEAFF. Written as DNA, the CDR3 is TGTGCCAGCAGCGGGGGCCATGGGTCCACTGAAGCTTTCTTT.

The CDR3 DNA sequence: TGTGCCAGCAGAAAAGGGGCTACGGGCACAGATACGCAGTATTTT. It codes for CASRKGATGTDTQYF. This chain uses TRBV2 with TRBJ2-3; D is possibly TRBD1 (5 bases). CDR3 size: 15 residues. Germline assignment: CDR1 SNHLY and CDR2 FYNNEI. The V end was cut by 6 bases, the J end by 1 base, with 14 bases between.

This chain uses TRBV5-1 with TRBJ1-1; TRBD1 agrees at 7 bases. Trimming at V came to 0 bases and at J to 0 bases, leaving 2 bases not matched to a gene. Germline V gene lookup returns CDR1 SGHRS and CDR2 YFSETQ. The CDR3 extends over 15 amino acids. This CDR3 reads CASSLAGTVNTEAFF. The DNA for the CDR3 is TGCGCCAGCAGCTTGGCCGGGACAGTGAACACTGAAGCTTTCTTT.

J is TRBJ2-1 and V is TRBV23-1; D tentatively fits TRBD1 or TRBD2 (5 bases each). TRBV23-1 is an ORF, with its function uncertain. There are 15 residues in the CDR3. V lost 8 bases, J lost 2 bases, and 16 bases lay in between. CDR3 residues: CASALGRTTYNEQFF. The CDR3 region has the DNA TGCGCCAGCGCCCTGGGACGGACGACCTACAATGAGCAGTTCTTC.

The chain carries TRBV5-1 and TRBJ2-1; the match to TRBD1 covers 7 bases. V gave up 4 bases and J gave up 5 bases; unmatched junction bases: 9. CDR1 SGHRS and CDR2 YFSETQ come from the germline V gene. The CDR3 spans 15 residues. The CDR3 sequence: CASSMSGGNNNEQFF. CDR3 DNA: TGCGCCAGCAGCATGTCAGGGGGAAACAACAATGAGCAGTTCTTC.

The chain couples TRBV28 to TRBJ2-5, with D hard to call. The CDR3 contains 15 residues. V was clipped by 10 bases and J by 0 bases, with 18 bases between them. Germline values: CDR1 MDHEN, CDR2 SYDVKM. The CDR3 coding sequence is TGTGCCACCTCGGTCGTAGGCGGACACCAAGAGACCCAGTACTTC. As protein: CATSVVGGHQETQYF.

The chain is built from TRBV19 and TRBJ1-4; D is perhaps TRBD1 (5 bases). The germline V gene encodes CDR1 LNHDA and CDR2 SQIVND (reference sequence). Trimming removed 5 bases at V and 5 bases at J, with 15 bases between. The CDR3 extends over 15 amino acids. The CDR3 DNA is TGTGCCAGTAGTCCCAGGGACGTACGCAATGAAAAACTGTTTTTT. This translates into CASSPRDVRNEKLFF.

The chain carries TRBV2 and TRBJ2-7; possible D gene TRBD2, 5 bases. Trimming took off 3 bases at V and 4 bases at J, with 10 bases between the two ends. This CDR3 comprises 13 residues. The V gene's germline CDR1 is SNHLY and CDR2 FYNNEI. CDR3 in amino acids: CASSEAREYEQYF. DNA for the CDR3: TGTGCCAGCAGTGAGGCGAGGGAATACGAGCAGTACTTC.

The chain links TRBV27 to TRBJ2-7; maybe TRBD1 (5 bases). The germline V and J ends were trimmed by 6 bases and 5 bases, with 11 bases remaining between them. Per the germline V gene, CDR1 is MNHEY and CDR2 is SMNVEV (reference sequence). The CDR3 spans 12 residues. The chain's CDR3 is CASRGQTHEQYF. CDR3 in DNA: TGTGCCAGCAGGGGGCAAACCCACGAGCAGTACTTC.

V and J are TRBV5-1 and TRBJ1-1, with unresolved D. This CDR3 has 14 amino acids. Trimming took off 0 bases at V and 0 bases at J, with 6 bases between the two ends. From germline, CDR1 is SGHRS and CDR2 YFSETQ. CDR3 loop: CASSLEQLNTEAFF. DNA for the CDR3: TGCGCCAGCAGCTTGGAACAGCTGAACACTGAAGCTTTCTTT.

The J gene is TRBJ2-7, the V gene TRBV18, with D unresolved. V was clipped by 2 bases and J by 5 bases, with 10 bases between them. The length of the CDR3 is 13 residues. CDR1 is KGHSH, CDR2 LQKENI, per germline. The DNA of the CDR3 is TGTGCCAGCTCACCATACCACGCCGACGAGCAGTACTTC. It codes for CASSPYHADEQYF.

This clone was detected once. Here the CDR3 DNA reads TGTGCCTGGAGTAAAGACAGAAACTATGGCTACACCTTC. This translates into CAWSKDRNYGYTF. This chain links TRBV30 with TRBJ1-2; perhaps TRBD1 as D (5 bases). Germline values: CDR1 GTSNPN, CDR2 SVGIG (reference sequence). Trimming pared 2 bases from V and 2 bases from J, leaving 9 bases between. The CDR3 is 13 amino acids. Full variable domain (rest looked up from reference TRBV30 and TRBJ1-2): SQTIHQWPATLVQPVGSPLSLECTVEGTSNPNLYWYRQAAGRGLQLLFYSVGIGQISSEVPQNLSASRPQDRQFILSSKKLLLSDSGFYLCAWSKDRNYGYTFGSGTRLTVV.

The chain combines TRBV9 with TRBJ1-1; 9 nucleotides match TRBD1. Germline V gives CDR1 SGDLS, CDR2 YYNGEE. This CDR3 region has 16 residues. The V and J ends lost 4 bases and 1 base, in that order; junction bases with no gene match: 8. The chain's CDR3 is CASSPTGGIGNTEAFF. The CDR3 DNA reads as TGTGCCAGCAGCCCAACAGGGGGCATCGGGAACACTGAAGCTTTCTTT.

The J gene is TRBJ2-7, the V gene TRBV6-1; D remains ambiguous. Germline CDR1 MNHNS, CDR2 SASEGT. The CDR3 has 15 amino acids. The germline V and J ends were trimmed by 3 bases and 1 base, with 13 bases remaining between them. The CDR3 protein is CASSDTVVNSYEQYF. For the CDR3, the DNA is TGTGCCAGCAGTGACACTGTCGTGAATTCCTACGAGCAGTACTTC.